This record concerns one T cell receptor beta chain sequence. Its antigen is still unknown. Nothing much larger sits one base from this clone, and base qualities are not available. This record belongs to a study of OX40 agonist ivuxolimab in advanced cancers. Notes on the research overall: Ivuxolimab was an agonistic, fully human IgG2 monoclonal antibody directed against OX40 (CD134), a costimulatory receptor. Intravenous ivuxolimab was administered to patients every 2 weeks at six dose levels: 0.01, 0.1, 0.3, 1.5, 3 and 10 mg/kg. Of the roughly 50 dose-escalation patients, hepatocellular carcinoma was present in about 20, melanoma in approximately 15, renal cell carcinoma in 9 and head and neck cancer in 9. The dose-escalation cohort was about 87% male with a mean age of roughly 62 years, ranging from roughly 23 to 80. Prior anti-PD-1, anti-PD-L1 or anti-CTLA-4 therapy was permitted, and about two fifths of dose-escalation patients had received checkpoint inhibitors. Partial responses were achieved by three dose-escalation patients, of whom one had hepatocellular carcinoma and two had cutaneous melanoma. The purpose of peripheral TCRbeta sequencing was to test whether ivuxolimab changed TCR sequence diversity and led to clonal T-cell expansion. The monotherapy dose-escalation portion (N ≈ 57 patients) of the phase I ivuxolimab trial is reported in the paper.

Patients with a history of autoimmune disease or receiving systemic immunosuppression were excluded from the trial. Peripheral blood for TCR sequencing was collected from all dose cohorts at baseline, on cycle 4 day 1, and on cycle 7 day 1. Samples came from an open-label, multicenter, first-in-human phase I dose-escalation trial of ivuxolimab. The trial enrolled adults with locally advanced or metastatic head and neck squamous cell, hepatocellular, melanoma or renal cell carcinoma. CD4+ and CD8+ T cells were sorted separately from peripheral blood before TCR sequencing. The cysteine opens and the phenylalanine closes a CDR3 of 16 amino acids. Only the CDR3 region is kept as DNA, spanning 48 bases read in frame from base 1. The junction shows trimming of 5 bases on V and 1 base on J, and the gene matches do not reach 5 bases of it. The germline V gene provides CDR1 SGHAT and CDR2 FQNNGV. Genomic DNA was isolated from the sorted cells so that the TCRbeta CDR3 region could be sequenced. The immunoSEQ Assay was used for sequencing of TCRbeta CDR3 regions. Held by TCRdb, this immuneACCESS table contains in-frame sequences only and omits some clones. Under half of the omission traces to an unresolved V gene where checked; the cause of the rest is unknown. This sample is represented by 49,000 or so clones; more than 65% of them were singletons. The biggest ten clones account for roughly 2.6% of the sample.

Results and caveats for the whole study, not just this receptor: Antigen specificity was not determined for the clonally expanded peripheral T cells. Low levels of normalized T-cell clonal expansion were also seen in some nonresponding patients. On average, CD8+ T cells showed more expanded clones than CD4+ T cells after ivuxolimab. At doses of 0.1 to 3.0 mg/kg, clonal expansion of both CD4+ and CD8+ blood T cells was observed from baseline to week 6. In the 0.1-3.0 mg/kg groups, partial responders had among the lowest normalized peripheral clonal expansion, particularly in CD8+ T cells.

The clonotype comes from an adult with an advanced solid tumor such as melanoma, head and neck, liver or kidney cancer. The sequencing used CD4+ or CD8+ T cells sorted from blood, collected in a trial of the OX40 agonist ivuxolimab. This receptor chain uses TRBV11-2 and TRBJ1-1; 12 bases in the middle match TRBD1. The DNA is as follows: TGTGCCAGCAGCGCAAAGGGACAGGGGGCGAACACTGAAGCTTTCTTT. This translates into CASSAKGQGANTEAFF. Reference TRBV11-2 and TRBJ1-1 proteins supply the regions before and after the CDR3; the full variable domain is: EAGVAQSPRYKIIEKRQSVAFWCNPISGHATLYWYQQILGQGPKLLIQFQNNGVVDDSQLPKDRFSAERLKGVDSTLKIQPAKLEDSAVYLCASSAKGQGANTEAFFGQGTRLTVV.